This T cell receptor (beta chain) derives from a study of memory CD4+ T cells and cytomegalovirus serostatus. TCRdb's copy holds only in-frame clones and misses some; the assay was immunoSEQ multiplex PCR. The sample carries about 52,000 clones, about four fifths recorded once. The sort gate was single viable CD3+CD4+CD8-CD45RO+ cells for memory CD4+ T cells. With 3 bases removed from V and 7 bases from J, the gap between germline ends came to 14 bases. There are 13 residues in the CDR3. Germline values: CDR1 SGDLS, CDR2 YYNGEE. The chain joins TRBV9 to TRBJ2-7, with D perhaps assigned TRBD1 or TRBD2 (5 bases each). The clonotype was recovered from an adult in good health and CMV-seropositive. The sequenced sample consisted of memory CD4+ T cells from blood. CDR3 bases: TGTGCCAGCAGCGGGGACGGCTCGGGGGAGCAGTACTTC. It codes for CASSGDGSGEQYF.